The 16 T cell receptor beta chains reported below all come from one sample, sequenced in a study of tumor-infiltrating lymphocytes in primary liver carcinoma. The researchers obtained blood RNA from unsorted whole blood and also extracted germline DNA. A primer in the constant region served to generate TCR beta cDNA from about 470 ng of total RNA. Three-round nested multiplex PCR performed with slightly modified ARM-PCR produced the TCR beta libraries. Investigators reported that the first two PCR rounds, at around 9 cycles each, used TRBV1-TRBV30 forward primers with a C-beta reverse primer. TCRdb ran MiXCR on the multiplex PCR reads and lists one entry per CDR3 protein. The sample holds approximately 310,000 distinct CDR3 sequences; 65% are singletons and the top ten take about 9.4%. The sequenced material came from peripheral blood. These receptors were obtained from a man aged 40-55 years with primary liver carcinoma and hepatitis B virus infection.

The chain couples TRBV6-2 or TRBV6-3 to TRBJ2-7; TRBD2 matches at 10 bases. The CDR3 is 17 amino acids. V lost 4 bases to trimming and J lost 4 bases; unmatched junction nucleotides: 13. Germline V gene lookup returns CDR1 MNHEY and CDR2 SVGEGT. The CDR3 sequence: CASSLPTLAGVFYEQYF. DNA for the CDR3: TGTGCCAGCAGTTTGCCAACTCTAGCGGGAGTTTTTTACGAGCAGTACTTC.

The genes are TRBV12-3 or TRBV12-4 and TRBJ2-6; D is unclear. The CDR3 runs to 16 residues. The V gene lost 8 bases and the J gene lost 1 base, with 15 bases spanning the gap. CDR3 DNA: TGTGCCAGCCTAACCACCGGCAGGTCTGGGGCCAACGTCCTGACTTTC. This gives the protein CASLTTGRSGANVLTF.

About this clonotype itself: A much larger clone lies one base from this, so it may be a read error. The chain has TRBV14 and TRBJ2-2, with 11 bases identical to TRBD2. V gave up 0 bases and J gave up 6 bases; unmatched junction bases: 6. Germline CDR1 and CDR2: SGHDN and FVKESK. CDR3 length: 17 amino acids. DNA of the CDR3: TGTGCCAGCAGCCAAGAACTAGCGGGAGCGTTCGCCGGGGAGCTGTTTTTT. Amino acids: CASSQELAGAFAGELFF. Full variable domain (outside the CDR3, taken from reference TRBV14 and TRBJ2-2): EAGVTQFPSHSVIEKGQTVTLRCDPISGHDNLYWYRRVMGKEIKFLLHFVKESKQDESGMPNNRFLAERTGGTYSTLKVQPAELEDSGVYFCASSQELAGAFAGELFFGEGSRLTVL.

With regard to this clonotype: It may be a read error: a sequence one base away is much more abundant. The CDR3 bases are TGTGCCAGCAGTGGGGCGGTGCGTGATAGCACCGGGGAGCTGTTTTTT. Protein sequence: CASSGAVRDSTGELFF. This chain links TRBV12-3 or TRBV12-4 with TRBJ2-2; weak D call: TRBD1 (5 bases). This CDR3 spans 16 amino acids. Trimming took off 5 bases at V and 4 bases at J, with 17 bases between the two ends.

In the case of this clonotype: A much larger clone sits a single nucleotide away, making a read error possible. The CDR3 protein is CSASHGTGGNGELFF. CDR3 bases: TGCAGCGCTTCCCATGGGACAGGGGGGAACGGGGAGCTGTTTTTT. The V call is TRBV29-1, the J call TRBJ2-2; 11 bases fit TRBD1. V shed 7 bases, J shed 7 bases, and the junction held 11 bases outside the gene matches. Per germline, CDR1 SQVTM and CDR2 ANQGSEA. The length of the CDR3 is 15 residues.

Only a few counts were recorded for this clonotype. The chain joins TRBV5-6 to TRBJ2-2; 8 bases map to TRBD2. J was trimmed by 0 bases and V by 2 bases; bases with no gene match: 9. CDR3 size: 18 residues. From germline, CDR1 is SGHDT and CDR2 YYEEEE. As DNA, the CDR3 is TGTGCCAGCAGCTTCTCAGCTAGCGGGTATGCGAACACCGGGGAGCTGTTTTTT. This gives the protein CASSFSASGYANTGELFF.

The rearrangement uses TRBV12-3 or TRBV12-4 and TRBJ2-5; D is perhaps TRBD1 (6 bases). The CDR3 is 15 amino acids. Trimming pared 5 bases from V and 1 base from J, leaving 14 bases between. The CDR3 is CASSLDSIFQETQYF. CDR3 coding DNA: TGTGCCAGCAGTCTGGACAGCATCTTCCAAGAGACCCAGTACTTC.

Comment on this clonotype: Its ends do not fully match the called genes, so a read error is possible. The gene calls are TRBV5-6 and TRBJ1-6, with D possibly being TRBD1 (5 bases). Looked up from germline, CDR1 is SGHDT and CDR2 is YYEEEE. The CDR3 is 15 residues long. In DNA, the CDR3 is TGTGCCAGCAGCCTGAGAGGGGCCTATAGTTCACCCCTACACTTT. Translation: CASSLRGAYSSPLHF.

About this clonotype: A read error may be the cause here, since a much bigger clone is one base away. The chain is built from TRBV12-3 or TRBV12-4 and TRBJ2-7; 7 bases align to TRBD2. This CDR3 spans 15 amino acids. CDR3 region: CTSSLGGTGIYEQYF. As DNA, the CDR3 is TGTACCAGCAGTTTGGGGGGGACCGGTATCTACGAGCAGTACTTC.

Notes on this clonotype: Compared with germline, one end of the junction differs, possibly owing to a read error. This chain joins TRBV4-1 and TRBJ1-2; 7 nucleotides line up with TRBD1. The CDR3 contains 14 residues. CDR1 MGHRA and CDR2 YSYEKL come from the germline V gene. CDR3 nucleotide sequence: TGCGCCAGCAGCCCCTGGATTGGGGTAGGGGGCTGCACCTTC. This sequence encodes CASSPWIGVGGCTF.

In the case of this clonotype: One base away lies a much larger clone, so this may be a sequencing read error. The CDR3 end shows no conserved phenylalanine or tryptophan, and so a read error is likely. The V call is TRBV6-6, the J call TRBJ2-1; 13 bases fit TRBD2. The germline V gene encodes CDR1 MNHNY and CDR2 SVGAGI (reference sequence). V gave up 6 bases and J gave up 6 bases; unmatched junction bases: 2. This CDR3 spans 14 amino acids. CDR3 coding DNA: TGTGCCAGCAGGGGGACTAGCGGGGTCAATGAGCAGTTCCTC. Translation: CASRGTSGVNEQFL.

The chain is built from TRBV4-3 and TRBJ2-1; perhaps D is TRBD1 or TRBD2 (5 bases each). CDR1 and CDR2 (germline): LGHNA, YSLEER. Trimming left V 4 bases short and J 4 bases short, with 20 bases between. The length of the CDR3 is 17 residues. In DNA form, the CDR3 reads TGCGCCAGCAGCCGAGAGTTCGCTAGCTGGGGGTACAATGAGCAGTTCTTC. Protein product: CASSREFASWGYNEQFF.

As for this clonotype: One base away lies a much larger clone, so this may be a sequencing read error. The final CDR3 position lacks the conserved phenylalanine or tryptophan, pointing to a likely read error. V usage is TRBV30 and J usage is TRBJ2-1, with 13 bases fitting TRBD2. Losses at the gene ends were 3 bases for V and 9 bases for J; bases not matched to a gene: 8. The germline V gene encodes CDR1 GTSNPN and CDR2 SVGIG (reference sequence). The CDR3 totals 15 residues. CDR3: CAWRATSGRASEQFS. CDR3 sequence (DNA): TGTGCCTGGAGGGCAACTAGCGGGAGGGCCAGTGAGCAGTTCTCC.

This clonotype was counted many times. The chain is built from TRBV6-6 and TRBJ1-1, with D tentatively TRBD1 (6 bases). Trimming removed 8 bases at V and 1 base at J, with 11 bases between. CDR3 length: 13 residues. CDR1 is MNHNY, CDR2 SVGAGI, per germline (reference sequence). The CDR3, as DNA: TGTGCCAGCTTTAGGGGGAGGAACACTGAAGCTTTCTTT. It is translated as CASFRGRNTEAFF.

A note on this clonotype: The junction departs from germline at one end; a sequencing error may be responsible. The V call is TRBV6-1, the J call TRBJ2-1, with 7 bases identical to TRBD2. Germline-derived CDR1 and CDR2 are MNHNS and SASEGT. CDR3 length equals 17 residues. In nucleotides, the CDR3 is TGTGCCAGCAGTATCCAAGTTCTAGCGGAAGCTTACACTGAGCAGTTCTTC. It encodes CASSIQVLAEAYTEQFF.

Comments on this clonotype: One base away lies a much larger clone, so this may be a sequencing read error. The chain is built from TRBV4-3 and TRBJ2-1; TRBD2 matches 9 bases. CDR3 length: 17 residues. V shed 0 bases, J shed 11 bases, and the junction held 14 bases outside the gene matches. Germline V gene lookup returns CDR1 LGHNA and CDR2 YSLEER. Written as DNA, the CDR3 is TGCGCCAGCAGCCAAGAGCCCCAAGCGGGAGGTTTGGATAAGCAGTTCTTC. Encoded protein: CASSQEPQAGGLDKQFF.